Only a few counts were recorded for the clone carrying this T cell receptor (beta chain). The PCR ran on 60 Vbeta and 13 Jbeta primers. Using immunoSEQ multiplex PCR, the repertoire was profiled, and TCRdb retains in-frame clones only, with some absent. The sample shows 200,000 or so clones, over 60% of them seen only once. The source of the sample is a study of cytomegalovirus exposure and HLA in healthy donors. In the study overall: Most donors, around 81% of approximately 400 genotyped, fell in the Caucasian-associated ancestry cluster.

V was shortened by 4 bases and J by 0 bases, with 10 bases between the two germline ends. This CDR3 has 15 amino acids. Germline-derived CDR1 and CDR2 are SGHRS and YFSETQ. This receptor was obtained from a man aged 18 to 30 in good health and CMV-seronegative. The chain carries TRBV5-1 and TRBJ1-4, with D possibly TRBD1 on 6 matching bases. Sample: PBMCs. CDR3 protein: CASSRGASTNEKLFF. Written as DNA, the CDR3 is TGCGCCAGCAGCCGGGGGGCATCAACTAATGAAAAACTGTTTTTT.